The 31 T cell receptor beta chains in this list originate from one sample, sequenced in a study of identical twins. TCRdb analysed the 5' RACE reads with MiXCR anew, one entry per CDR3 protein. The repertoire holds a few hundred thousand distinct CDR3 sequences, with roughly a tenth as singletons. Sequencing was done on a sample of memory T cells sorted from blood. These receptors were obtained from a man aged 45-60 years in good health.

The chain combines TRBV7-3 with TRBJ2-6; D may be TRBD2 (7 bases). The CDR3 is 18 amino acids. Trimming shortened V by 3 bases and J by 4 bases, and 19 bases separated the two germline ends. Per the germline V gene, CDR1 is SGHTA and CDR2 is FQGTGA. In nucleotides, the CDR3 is TGTGCCAGCAGCTTCATGGGTCCGGGGGGCAGGGGGGCCAACGTCCTGACTTTC. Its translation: CASSFMGPGGRGANVLTF. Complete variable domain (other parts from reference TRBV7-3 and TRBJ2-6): GAGVSQTPSNKVTEKGKYVELRCDPISGHTALYWYRQSLGQGPEFLIYFQGTGAADDSGLPNDRFFAVRPEGSVSTLKIQRTERGDSAVYLCASSFMGPGGRGANVLTFGAGSRLTVL.

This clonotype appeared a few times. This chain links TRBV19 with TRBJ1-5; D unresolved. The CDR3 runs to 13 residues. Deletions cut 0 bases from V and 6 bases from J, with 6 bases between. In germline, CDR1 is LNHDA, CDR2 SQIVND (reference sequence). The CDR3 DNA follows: TGTGCCAGTAGTATAGATTTCGGTCAGCCCCAGCATTTT. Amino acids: CASSIDFGQPQHF.

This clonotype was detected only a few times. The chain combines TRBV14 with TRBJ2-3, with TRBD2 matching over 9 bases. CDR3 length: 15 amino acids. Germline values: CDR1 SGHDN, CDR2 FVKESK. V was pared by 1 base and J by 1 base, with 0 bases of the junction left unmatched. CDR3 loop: CASSQGTSGTDTQYF. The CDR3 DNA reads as TGTGCCAGCAGCCAAGGGACTAGCGGCACAGATACGCAGTATTTT.

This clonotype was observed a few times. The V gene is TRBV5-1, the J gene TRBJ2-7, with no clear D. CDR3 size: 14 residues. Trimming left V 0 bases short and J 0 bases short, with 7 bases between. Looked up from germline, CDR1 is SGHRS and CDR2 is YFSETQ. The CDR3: CASSLEAYSYEQYF. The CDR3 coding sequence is TGCGCCAGCAGCTTGGAAGCGTACTCCTACGAGCAGTACTTC.

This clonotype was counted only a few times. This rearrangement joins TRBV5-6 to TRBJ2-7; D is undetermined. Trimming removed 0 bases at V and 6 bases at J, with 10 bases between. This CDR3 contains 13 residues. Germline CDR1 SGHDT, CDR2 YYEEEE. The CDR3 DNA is TGTGCCAGCAGCTTGGAATTCAGGCCCGAGCAGTACTTC. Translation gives CASSLEFRPEQYF.

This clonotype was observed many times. The CDR3 loop reads CASSLGQGGGYTF. The CDR3 DNA reads as TGTGCCAGCAGCCTGGGACAGGGCGGCGGCTACACCTTC. The chain uses TRBV28 and TRBJ1-2; TRBD1 agrees at 9 bases. The trim removed 6 bases at V and 8 bases at J, leaving 7 bases unmatched. Germline V CDR1 and CDR2: MDHEN, SYDVKM. The CDR3 is 13 residues long.

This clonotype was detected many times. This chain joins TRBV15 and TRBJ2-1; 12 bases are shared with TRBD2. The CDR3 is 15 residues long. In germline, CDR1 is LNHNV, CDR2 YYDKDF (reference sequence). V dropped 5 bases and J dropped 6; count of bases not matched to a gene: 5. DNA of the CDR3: TGTGCCACCAGCGGCGGACTAGCGGGGATCAATGAGCAGTTCTTC. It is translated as CATSGGLAGINEQFF.

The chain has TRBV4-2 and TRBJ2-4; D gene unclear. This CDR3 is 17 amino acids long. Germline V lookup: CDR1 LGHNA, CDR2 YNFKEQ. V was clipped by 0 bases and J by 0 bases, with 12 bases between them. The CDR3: CASSQERTAIAKNIQYF. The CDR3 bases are TGTGCCAGCAGCCAAGAGAGAACGGCAATAGCCAAAAACATTCAGTACTTC.

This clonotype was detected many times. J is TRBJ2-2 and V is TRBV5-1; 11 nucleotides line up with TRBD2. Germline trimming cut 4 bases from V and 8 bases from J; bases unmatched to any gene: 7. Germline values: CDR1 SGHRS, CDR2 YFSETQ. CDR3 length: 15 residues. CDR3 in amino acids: CASSPRTSGQGELFF. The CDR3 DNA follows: TGCGCCAGCAGCCCCAGGACTAGCGGGCAAGGGGAGCTGTTTTTT.

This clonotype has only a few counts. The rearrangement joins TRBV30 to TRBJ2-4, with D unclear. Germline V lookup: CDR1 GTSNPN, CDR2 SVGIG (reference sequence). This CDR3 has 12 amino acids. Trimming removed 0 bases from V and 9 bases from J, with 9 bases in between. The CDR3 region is CAWSVSHGIQYF. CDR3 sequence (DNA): TGTGCCTGGAGTGTCTCCCACGGCATTCAGTACTTC.

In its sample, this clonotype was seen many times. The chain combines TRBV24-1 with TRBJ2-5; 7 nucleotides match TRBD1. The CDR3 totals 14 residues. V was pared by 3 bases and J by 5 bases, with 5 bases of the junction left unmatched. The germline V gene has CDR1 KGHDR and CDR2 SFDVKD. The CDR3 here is CATSDGRQGETQYF. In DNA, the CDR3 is TGTGCCACCAGTGATGGGAGACAGGGTGAGACCCAGTACTTC.

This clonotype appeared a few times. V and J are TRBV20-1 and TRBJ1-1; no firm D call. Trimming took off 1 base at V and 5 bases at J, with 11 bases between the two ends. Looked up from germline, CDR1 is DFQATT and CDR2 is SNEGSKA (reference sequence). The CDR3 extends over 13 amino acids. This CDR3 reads CSARGSTATEAFF. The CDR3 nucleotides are TGCAGTGCTAGAGGTTCCACAGCTACTGAAGCTTTCTTT.

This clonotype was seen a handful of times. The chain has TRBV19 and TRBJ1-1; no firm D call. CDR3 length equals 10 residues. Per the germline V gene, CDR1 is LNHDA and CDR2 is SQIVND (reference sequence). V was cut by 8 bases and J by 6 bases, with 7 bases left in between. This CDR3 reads CASGDPEAFF. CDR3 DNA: TGTGCCAGTGGAGACCCTGAAGCTTTCTTT.

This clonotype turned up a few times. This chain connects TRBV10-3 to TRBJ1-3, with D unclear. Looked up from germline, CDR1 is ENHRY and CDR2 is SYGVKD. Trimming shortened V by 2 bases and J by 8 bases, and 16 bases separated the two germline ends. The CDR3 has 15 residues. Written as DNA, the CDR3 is TGTGCCATCAGTGAGCTAGGACTTTTGGTGGACACCATATATTTT. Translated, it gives CAISELGLLVDTIYF.

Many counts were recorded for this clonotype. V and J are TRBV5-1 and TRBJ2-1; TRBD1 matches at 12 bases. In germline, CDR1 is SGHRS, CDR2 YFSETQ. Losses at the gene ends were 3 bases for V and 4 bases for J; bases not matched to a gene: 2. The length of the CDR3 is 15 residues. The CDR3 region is CASSSGQGAYNEQFF. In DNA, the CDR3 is TGCGCCAGCAGCTCGGGACAGGGGGCGTACAATGAGCAGTTCTTC. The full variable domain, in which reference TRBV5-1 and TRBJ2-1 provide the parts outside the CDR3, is KAGVTQTPRYLIKTRGQQVTLSCSPISGHRSVSWYQQTPGQGLQFLFEYFSETQRNKGNFPGRFSGRQFSNSRSEMNVSTLELGDSALYLCASSSGQGAYNEQFFGPGTRLTVL.

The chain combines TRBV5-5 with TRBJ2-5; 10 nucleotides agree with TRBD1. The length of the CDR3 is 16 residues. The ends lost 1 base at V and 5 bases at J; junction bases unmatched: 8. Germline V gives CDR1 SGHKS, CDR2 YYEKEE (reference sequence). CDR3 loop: CASSLSLTGGAETQYF. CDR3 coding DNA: TGTGCCAGCAGCTTGTCCCTGACAGGGGGCGCGGAGACCCAGTACTTC.

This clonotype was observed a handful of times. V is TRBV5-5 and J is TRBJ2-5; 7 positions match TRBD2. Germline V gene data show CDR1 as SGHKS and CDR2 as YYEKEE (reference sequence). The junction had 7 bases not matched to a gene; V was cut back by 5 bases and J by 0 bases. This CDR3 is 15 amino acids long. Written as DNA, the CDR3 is TGTGCCAGCAGTCCCGGGGGGAGGTACCAAGAGACCCAGTACTTC. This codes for CASSPGGRYQETQYF.

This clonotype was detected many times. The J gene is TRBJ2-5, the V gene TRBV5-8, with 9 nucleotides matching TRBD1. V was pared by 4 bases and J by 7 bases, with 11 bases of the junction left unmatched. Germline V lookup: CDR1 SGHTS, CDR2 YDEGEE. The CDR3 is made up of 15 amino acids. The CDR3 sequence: CASSTLGTGKGTQYF. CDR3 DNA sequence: TGTGCCAGCAGCACTTTAGGGACAGGGAAGGGGACCCAGTACTTC.

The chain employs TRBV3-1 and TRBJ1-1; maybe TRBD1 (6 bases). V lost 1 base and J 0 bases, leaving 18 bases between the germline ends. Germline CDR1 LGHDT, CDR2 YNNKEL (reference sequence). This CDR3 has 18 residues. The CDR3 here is CASSQVLRGGRMNTEAFF. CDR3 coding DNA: TGTGCCAGCAGCCAAGTGTTAAGGGGGGGGCGCATGAACACTGAAGCTTTCTTT.

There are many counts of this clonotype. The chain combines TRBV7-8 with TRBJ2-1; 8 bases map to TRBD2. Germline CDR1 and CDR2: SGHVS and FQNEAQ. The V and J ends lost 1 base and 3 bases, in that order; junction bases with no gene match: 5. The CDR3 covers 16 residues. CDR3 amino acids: CASSLESGGLYNEQFF. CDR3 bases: TGTGCCAGCAGCTTAGAATCGGGGGGGCTCTACAATGAGCAGTTCTTC.

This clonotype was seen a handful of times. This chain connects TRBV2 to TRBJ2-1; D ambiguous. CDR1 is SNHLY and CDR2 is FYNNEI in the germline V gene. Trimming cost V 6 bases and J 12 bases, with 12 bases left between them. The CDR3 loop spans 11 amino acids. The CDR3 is CASRGSTGQFF. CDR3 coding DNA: TGTGCCAGCAGGGGGTCTACTGGGCAGTTCTTC.

CDR3 DNA sequence: TGTGCCAGCAGTGATGGACTCGCAACTCACACTGAAGCTTTCTTT. Translation: CASSDGLATHTEAFF. The genes are TRBV28 and TRBJ1-1; D unclear. Trimming took off 5 bases at V and 3 bases at J, with 16 bases between the two ends. The CDR3 sequence is 15 residues long. The germline CDR1 and CDR2 sequences are MDHEN and SYDVKM.

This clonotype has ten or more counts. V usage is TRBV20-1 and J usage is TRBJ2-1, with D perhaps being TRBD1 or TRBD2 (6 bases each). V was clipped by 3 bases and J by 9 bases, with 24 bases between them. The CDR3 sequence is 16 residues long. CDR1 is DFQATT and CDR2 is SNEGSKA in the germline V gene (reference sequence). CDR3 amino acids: CSASRIGGSPGGEQFF. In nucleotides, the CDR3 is TGCAGTGCTAGTAGGATCGGGGGCTCCCCCGGGGGTGAGCAGTTCTTC.

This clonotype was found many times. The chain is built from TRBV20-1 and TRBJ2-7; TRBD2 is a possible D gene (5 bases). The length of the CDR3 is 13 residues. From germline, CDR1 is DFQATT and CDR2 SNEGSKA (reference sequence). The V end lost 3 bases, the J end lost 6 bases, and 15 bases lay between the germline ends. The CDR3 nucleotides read TGCAGTGCTAGGATACAAAGTGCGGGCGAGCAGTACTTC. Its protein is CSARIQSAGEQYF.

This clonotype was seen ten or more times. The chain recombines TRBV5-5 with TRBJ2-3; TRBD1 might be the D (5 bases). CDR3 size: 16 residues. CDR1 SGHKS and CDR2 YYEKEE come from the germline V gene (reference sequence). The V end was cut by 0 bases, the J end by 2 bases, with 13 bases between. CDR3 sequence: CASSLGRVEATDTQYF. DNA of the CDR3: TGTGCCAGCAGCTTGGGCAGGGTAGAGGCCACAGATACGCAGTATTTT.

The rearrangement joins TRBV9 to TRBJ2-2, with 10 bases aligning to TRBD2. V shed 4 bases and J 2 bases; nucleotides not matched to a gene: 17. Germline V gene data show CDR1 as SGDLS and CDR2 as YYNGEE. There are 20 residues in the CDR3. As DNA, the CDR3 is TGTGCCAGCAGCCCTCACGTACTAGCGGGGTACAGTCCTAACACCGGGGAGCTGTTTTTT. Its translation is CASSPHVLAGYSPNTGELFF. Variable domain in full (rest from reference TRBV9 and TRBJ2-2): DSGVTQTPKHLITATGQRVTLRCSPRSGDLSVYWYQQSLDQGLQFLIQYYNGEERAKGNILERFSAQQFPDLHSELNLSSLELGDSALYFCASSPHVLAGYSPNTGELFFGEGSRLTVL.

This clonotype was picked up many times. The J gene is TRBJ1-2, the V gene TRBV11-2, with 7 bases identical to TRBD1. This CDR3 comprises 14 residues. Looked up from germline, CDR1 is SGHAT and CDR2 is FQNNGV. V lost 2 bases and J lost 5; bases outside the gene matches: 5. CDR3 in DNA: TGTGCCAGCAGCTTATCGGGACAGATTTATGGCTACACCTTC. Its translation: CASSLSGQIYGYTF.

Here the CDR3 reads CSATQGARGAEAFF. The CDR3 bases are TGCAGTGCAACACAGGGGGCCCGGGGTGCTGAAGCTTTCTTT. The V and J genes are TRBV20-1 and TRBJ1-1; TRBD1 matches 9 bases. J lost 6 bases, V lost 6 bases, and 11 bases had no gene match. The CDR3 covers 14 residues. CDR1 is DFQATT, CDR2 SNEGSKA, per germline (reference sequence).

The CDR3 spells CASSPTGTVGYGYTF. The CDR3 DNA is TGTGCCAGCAGCCCCACCGGGACAGTAGGCTATGGCTACACCTTC. The chain combines TRBV7-8 with TRBJ1-2, with 7 bases aligning to TRBD1. Per the germline V gene, CDR1 is SGHVS and CDR2 is FQNEAQ. Trimming took 5 bases from V and 4 from J; bases not matched to a gene: 10. This CDR3 region has 15 residues.

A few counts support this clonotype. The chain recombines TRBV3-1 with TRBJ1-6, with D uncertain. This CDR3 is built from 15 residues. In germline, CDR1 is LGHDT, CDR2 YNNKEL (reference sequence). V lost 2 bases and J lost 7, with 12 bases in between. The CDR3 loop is CASSQPTAANSPLHF. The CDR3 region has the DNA TGTGCCAGCAGCCAACCGACGGCGGCGAATTCACCCCTCCACTTT.

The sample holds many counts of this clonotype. CDR3 in amino acids: CASRLGEAIETQYF. The CDR3 region has the DNA TGTGCCAGCAGGCTGGGGGAGGCGATAGAGACCCAGTACTTC. This chain links TRBV12-3 or TRBV12-4 with TRBJ2-5, with D perhaps matching TRBD2 (6 bases). Trimming took off 6 bases at V and 4 bases at J, with 15 bases between the two ends. This CDR3 has 14 residues.